What follows is one T cell receptor beta chain and its context. Its antigen specificity is not known. One base away there is no much larger clone; base qualities are not given. This entry is derived from a study of beta chain features in type 1 diabetes (dated by TCRdb to 2017 to 2018). About the full investigation: No differences in mean age, gender distribution, total cell number or subset yield were found between patients and healthy donors. A total of approximately 100,000,000 sorted cells were examined across all samples, and the number of cells per subset was strongly correlated with RNA yield. In the study, recently diagnosed type 1 diabetes patients and matched healthy donors were compared on the TCRB repertoires of their sorted circulating CD4+ T cell subsets. Naive and central memory subsets were obtained from all 30 or so donors, but regulatory and stem cell-like memory subsets were isolated from only 8 patients and 8 healthy donors. Overall results and qualifications from the work: At VDJ recombination sites, patients with type 1 diabetes made fewer insertions and deleted more nucleotides, a pattern implying thymic rearrangement abnormalities. The naive, central memory and regulatory TCRB repertoires appeared to resemble one another more closely among patients than among healthy donors. PCR may preferentially amplify shorter templates, but because patient and control samples were amplified and corrected together, any resulting skew would affect both groups equally. Only small numbers of individuals were included in the HLA sub-analyses, which left unresolved whether HLA type had any influence on TCRB rearrangement. In all four CD4+ subsets, TCRB CDR3 length was moderately but significantly shorter in type 1 diabetes patients. Because cDNA was sequenced instead of genomic DNA, highly expressing activated cells could be over-represented, though the groups showed no difference in activation or CD3 levels.

The entire amount of isolated RNA was reverse transcribed using the High Capacity cDNA Reverse Transcription Kit, so the sequenced TCRB transcripts were expressed ones. Deep immunoSEQ sequencing was applied to naive, central memory and regulatory T cell samples, giving an average of roughly 3.6 million total reads per sample. Sorted cells were lysed in RLT buffer and RNA was extracted with DNase-treated RNeasy Micro or Mini kits, depending on cell number. Each cell subset was processed on its own to prevent cross-contamination, while patient and healthy donor samples were processed together. The immunoSEQ multiplex PCR was used to amplify TCRB sequences from cDNA, yielding 87-bp fragments that span the CDR3 region. The amplicons were sequenced using the Illumina HiSeq platform. The original methods were these. PCR bias was corrected computationally using synthetic template baselines, and reads within Hamming distance 2 were collapsed, with unmergeable singletons discarded. Reads were aligned against IMGT to assign V, D and J genes, CDR3 length and insertions or deletions at six rearrangement sites. Within each subset, clonotype counts were normalized to sorted cell number, after which true diversity and Gini coefficients were computed with the tcR R package. The overlap coefficient, calculated on TCRB nucleotide sequences, was used to measure repertoire sharing. Out-of-frame TCRB sequences from naive cells were analyzed as a proxy for the pre-selection repertoire. TCRdb obtained this table from immuneACCESS and retained in-frame rearrangements with V and J assigned. These tables miss some clones; where compared with another copy, unresolved V genes account for less than half of the shortfall, and the remainder is unexplained. V and J calls and clone size are given by that table; D and trimming were obtained from the DNA. In all, the sample holds 280,000 or so clones, and 15% of those were seen once. The ten largest clones represent around 0.015% of the sample.

The CDR3 runs 16 residues from the cysteine to the phenylalanine. Here the CDR3 DNA is all that survives: 48 bases in frame from base 1. In the germline V gene, CDR1 corresponds to SGHRS and CDR2 to YFSETQ. The junction shows trimming of 4 bases on V and 4 bases on J, and the gene matches do not reach 7 bases of it. Each donor gave one peripheral blood draw, roughly 0.12 L on average, collected into heparinised tubes. A BD FACSAria II was used to sort naive, central memory, regulatory and stem cell-like memory CD4+ T cells with a panel that included CD45RO, CCR7, CD25, CD127, CD95 and CD27. Every sorted population had a purity above 95%. Right away, PBMCs were isolated by Lymphoprep density gradient centrifugation and were stained directly, with no culture step. Samples were stained and sorted in pairs, with one healthy donor and one patient per experiment, so that batch effects were minimized.

This chain is built from TRBV5-1 and TRBJ2-3, and 12 bases in between align with TRBD1. This sequence originates from a man between 18 and 29 years old with type 1 diabetes. The specimen was naive CD4+ T cells from blood. The label giving this sample's cell subset or site can be read as: true naive CD4+ T cells. The CDR3 sequence is CASSVGTGGGSDTQYF. The bases are TGCGCCAGCAGCGTGGGGACAGGGGGCGGGTCAGATACGCAGTATTTT.